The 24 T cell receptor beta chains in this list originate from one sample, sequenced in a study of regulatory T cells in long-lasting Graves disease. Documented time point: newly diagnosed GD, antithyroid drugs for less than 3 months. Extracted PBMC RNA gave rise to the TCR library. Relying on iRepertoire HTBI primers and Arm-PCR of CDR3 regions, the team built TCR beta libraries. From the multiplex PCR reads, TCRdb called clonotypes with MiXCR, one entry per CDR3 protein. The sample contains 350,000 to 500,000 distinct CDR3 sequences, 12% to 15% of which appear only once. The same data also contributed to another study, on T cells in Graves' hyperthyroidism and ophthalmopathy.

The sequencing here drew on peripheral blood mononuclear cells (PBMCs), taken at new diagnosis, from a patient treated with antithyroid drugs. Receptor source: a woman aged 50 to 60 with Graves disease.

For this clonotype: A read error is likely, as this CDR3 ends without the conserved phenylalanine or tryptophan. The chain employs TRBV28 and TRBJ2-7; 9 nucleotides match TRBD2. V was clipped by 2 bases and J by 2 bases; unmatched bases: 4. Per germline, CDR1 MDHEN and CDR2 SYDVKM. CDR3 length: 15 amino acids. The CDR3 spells CASSLLAGRPYEQYS. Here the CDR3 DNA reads TGTGCCAGCAGTTTACTAGCGGGAAGGCCCTACGAGCAGTACTCC.

The DNA for the CDR3 is TGTGCCACCGGACAGGGGTCAAATCAGCCCCAGCATTTT. Translating it yields CATGQGSNQPQHF. This chain uses TRBV19 with TRBJ1-5, with 9 nucleotides matching TRBD1. The germline CDR1 and CDR2 sequences are LNHDA and SQIVND (reference sequence). V was pared by 10 bases and J by 4 bases, with 5 bases of the junction left unmatched. The CDR3 is made up of 13 amino acids. Using reference TRBV19 and TRBJ1-5 for the parts outside the CDR3, the full variable domain is DGGITQSPKYLFRKEGQNVTLSCEQNLNHDAMYWYRQDPGQGLRLIYYSQIVNDFQKGDIAEGYSVSREKKESFPLTVTSAQKNPTAFYLCATGQGSNQPQHFGDGTRLSIL.

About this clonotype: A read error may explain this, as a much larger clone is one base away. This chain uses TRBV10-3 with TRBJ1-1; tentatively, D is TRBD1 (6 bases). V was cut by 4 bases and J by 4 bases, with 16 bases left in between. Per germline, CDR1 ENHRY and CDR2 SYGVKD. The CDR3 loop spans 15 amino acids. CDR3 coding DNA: TGTGCCATCAGTGCCGAAAAGGGGGTGGGCACTGAAGCTTTCTTT. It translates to CAISAEKGVGTEAFF.

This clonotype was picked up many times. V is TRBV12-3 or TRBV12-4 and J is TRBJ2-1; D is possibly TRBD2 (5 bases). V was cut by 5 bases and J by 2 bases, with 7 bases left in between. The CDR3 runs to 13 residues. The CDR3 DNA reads TGTGCCAGCAGTCCCGGGACCTACAATGAGCAGTTCTTC. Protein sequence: CASSPGTYNEQFF.

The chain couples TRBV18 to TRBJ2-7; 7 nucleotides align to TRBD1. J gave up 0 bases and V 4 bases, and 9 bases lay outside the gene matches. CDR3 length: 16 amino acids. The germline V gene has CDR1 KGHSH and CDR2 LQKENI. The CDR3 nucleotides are TGTGCCAGCTCACGGACTCTACAGGGGTCCTCCTACGAGCAGTACTTC. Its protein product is CASSRTLQGSSYEQYF.

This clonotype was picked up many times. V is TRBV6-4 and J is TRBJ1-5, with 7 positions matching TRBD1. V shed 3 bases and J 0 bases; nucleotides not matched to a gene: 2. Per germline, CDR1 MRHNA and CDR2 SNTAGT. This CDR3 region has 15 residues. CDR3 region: CASSEEGASNQPQHF. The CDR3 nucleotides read TGTGCCAGCAGTGAAGAGGGGGCTAGCAATCAGCCCCAGCATTTT.

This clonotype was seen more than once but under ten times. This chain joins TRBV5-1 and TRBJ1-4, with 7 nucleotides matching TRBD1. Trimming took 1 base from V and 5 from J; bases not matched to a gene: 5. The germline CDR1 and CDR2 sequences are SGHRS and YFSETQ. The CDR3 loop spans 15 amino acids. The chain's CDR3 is CASSLWTGQNEKLFF. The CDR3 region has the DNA TGCGCCAGCAGCTTGTGGACAGGTCAAAATGAAAAACTGTTTTTT.

CDR3 protein: CASSPTGTGGEVGQFF. DNA for the CDR3: TGTGCCAGCTCACCAACGGGGACAGGGGGTGAAGTGGGCCAGTTCTTC. The V and J genes are TRBV18 and TRBJ2-1; 11 bases are shared with TRBD1. The CDR3 is 16 residues long. Germline V gene lookup returns CDR1 KGHSH and CDR2 LQKENI. V was clipped by 2 bases and J by 13 bases; unmatched bases: 13.

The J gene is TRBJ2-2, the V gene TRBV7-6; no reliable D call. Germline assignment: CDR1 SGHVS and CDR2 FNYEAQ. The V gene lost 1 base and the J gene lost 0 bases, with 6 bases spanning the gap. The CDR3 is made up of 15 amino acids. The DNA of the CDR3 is TGTGCCAGCAGCTTAGGACGGACGAACACCGGGGAGCTGTTTTTT. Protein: CASSLGRTNTGELFF.

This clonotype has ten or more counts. The CDR3 region is CASSLQREYNNEQFF. The CDR3 nucleotides read TGCGCCAGCAGCTTGCAGCGGGAGTATAACAATGAGCAGTTCTTC. The chain employs TRBV5-1 and TRBJ2-1; 8 nucleotides agree with TRBD2. Per germline, CDR1 SGHRS and CDR2 YFSETQ. V shed 1 base, J shed 5 bases, and the junction held 5 bases outside the gene matches. This CDR3 spans 15 amino acids.

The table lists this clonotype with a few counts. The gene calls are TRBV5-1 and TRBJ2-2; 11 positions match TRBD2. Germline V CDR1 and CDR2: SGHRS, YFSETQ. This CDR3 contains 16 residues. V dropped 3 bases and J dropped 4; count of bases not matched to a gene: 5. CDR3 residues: CASSSSGTSGTGELFF. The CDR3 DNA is TGCGCCAGCAGCTCATCCGGGACTAGCGGCACCGGGGAGCTGTTTTTT.

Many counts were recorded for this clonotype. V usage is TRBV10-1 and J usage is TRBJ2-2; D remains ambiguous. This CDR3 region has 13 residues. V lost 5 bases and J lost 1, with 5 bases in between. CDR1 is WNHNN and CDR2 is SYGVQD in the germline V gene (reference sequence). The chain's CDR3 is CASSIGNTGELFF. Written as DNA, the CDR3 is TGCGCCAGCAGTATCGGGAACACCGGGGAGCTGTTTTTT.

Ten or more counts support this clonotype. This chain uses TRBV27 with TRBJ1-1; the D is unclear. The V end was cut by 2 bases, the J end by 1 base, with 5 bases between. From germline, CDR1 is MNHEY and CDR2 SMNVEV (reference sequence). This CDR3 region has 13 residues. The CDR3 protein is CASSLKTNTEAFF. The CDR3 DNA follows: TGTGCCAGCAGTTTAAAGACGAACACTGAAGCTTTCTTT.

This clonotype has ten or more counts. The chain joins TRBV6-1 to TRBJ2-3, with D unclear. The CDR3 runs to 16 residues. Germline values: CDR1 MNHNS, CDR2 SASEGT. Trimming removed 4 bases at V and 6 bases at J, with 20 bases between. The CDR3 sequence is CASSGSNRTRADTQYF. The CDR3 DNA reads TGTGCCAGCAGTGGTTCGAACCGCACCCGAGCGGATACGCAGTATTTT.

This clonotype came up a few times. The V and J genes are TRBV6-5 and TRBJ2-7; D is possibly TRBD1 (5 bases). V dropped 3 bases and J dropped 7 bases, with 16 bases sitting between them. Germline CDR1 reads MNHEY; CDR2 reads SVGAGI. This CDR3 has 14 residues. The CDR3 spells CASSYVQSGREQYF. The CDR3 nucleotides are TGTGCCAGCAGTTATGTTCAGTCAGGGCGGGAGCAGTACTTC.

CDR3 residues: CAWSLDGNQPQHF. The CDR3 nucleotides are TGTGCCTGGAGTTTGGACGGCAATCAGCCCCAGCATTTT. The V call is TRBV30, the J call TRBJ1-5, with D hard to call. This CDR3 region has 13 residues. V lost 2 bases to trimming and J lost 2 bases, with 7 bases between them. Germline V gene lookup returns CDR1 GTSNPN and CDR2 SVGIG (reference sequence). Using reference TRBV30 and TRBJ1-5 for the parts outside the CDR3, the full variable domain is SQTIHQWPATLVQPVGSPLSLECTVEGTSNPNLYWYRQAAGRGLQLLFYSVGIGQISSEVPQNLSASRPQDRQFILSSKKLLLSDSGFYLCAWSLDGNQPQHFGDGTRLSIL.

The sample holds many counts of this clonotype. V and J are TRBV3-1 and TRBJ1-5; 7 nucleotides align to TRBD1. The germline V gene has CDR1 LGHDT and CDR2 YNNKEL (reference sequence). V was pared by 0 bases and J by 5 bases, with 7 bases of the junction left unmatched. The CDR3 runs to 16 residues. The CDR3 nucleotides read TGTGCCAGCAGCCAAGAGTCGACAGGGTTGCATCAGCCCCAGCATTTT. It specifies CASSQESTGLHQPQHF.

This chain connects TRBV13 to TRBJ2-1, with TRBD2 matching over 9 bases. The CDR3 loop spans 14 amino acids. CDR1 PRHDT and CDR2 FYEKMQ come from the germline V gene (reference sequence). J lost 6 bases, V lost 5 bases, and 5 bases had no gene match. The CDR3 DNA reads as TGTGCCAGCAGCCTCTCTAGCGGGGCCAATGAGCAGTTCTTC. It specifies CASSLSSGANEQFF.

CDR3 amino acids: CASSQDARDREAFF. The CDR3 nucleotides read TGCGCCAGCAGCCAAGATGCCCGGGACAGAGAAGCTTTCTTT. The chain has TRBV4-1 and TRBJ1-1, with 7 bases aligning to TRBD1. Germline V gene data show CDR1 as MGHRA and CDR2 as YSYEKL. There are 14 residues in the CDR3. V shed 0 bases, J shed 8 bases, and the junction held 6 bases outside the gene matches.

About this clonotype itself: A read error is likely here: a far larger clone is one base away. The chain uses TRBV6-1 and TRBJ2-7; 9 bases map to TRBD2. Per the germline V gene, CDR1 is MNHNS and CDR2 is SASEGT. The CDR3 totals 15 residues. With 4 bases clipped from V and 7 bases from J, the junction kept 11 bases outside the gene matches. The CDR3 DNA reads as TGTGCCAGCAGTGGGCTAGCGGGAATCAGCAATGAGCAGTACTTC. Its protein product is CASSGLAGISNEQYF.

The CDR3 spells CASRPAGAGDRYNEQFF. The CDR3 DNA follows: TGTGCCAGCAGACCAGCGGGAGCGGGAGATCGCTACAATGAGCAGTTCTTC. The gene calls are TRBV5-8 and TRBJ2-1, with 8 bases fitting TRBD2. The CDR3 loop spans 17 amino acids. Germline V gene lookup returns CDR1 SGHTS and CDR2 YDEGEE. V was pared by 5 bases and J by 3 bases, with 13 bases of the junction left unmatched.

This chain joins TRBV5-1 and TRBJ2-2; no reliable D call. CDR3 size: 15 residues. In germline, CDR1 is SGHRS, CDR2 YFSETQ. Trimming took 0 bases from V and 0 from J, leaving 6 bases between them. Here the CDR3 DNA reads TGCGCCAGCAGCTTGGCCACTTCGAACACCGGGGAGCTGTTTTTT. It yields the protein CASSLATSNTGELFF.

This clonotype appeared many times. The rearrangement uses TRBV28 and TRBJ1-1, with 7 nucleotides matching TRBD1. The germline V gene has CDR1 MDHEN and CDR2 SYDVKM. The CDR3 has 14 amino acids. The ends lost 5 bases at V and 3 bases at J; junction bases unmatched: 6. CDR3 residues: CASSPGQTYTEAFF. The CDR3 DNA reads TGTGCCAGCAGTCCGGGACAGACTTACACTGAAGCTTTCTTT. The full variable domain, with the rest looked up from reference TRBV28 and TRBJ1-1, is DVKVTQSSRYLVKRTGEKVFLECVQDMDHENMFWYRQDPGLGLRLIYFSYDVKMKEKGDIPEGYSVSREKKERFSLILESASTNQTSMYLCASSPGQTYTEAFFGQGTRLTVV.

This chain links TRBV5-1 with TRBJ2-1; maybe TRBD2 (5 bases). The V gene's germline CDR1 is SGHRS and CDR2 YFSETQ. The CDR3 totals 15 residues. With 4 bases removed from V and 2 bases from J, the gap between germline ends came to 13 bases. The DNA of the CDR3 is TGCGCCAGCAGCAAAAGAGACGGGACCTACAATGAGCAGTTCTTC. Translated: CASSKRDGTYNEQFF.